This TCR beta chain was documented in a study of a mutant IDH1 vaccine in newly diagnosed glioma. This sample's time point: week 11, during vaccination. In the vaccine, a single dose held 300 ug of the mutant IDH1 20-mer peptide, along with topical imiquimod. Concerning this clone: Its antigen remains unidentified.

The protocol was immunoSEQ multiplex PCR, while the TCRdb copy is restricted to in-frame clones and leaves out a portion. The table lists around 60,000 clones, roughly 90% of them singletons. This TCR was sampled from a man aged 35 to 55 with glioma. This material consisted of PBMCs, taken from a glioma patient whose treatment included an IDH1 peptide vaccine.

This CDR3 reads CAIRLPNTEEAFF. For the CDR3, the DNA is TGTGCCATCAGACTACCTAACACGGAAGAAGCTTTCTTT. The chain recombines TRBV10-3 with TRBJ1-1; D is unclear. There are 13 residues in the CDR3. The germline gives CDR1 ENHRY, CDR2 SYGVKD. The ends were cut back, 6 bases at V and 8 bases at J, with 16 bases in the middle.